The sequence of this T cell receptor (beta chain) was determined in a study of T cells in Graves' hyperthyroidism and ophthalmopathy. The study, taken as a whole, reports: Appearing also in blood were most of the thyroid clonotypes expanded above 0.001.

RNA transcripts gave rise to amplified TCR beta CDR3 regions. The HTBI primer set served for first-round RT-PCR of the TCR CDR3. TCRdb re-analysed the multiplex PCR reads in MiXCR, keeping a single row per CDR3 protein. In the table there are about 340,000 distinct CDR3 sequences, around 23% of which are singletons. The sample holds many counts of this clonotype. Its antigen remains unknown. The CDR3 covers 14 residues. CDR1 is LNHNV, CDR2 YYDKDF, per germline (reference sequence). The V end was cut by 2 bases, the J end by 0 bases, with 8 bases between. Absence of ophthalmopathy progression within 18 months defined stable Graves' hyperthyroidism. A patient was excluded if there was uncontrolled infection, other autoimmune disease, pregnancy or lactation. Thyroid ultrasound and orbital computed tomography, with clinical symptoms and serum thyroxine and TRAb, informed diagnoses.

The rearrangement joins TRBV15 to TRBJ2-7; D is perhaps TRBD1 (5 bases). Sequences were obtained from blood. The clonotype comes from a woman aged 45-60 years with Graves' hyperthyroidism. The CDR3 region is CATSRSRGSYEQYF. The CDR3 region has the DNA TGTGCCACCAGCAGAAGTAGGGGCTCCTACGAGCAGTACTTC. Together with reference TRBV15 and TRBJ2-7, the CDR3 gives the full variable domain: DAMVIQNPRYQVTQFGKPVTLSCSQTLNHNVMYWYQQKSSQAPKLLFHYYDKDFNNEADTPDNFQSRRPNTSFCFLDIRSPGLGDTAMYLCATSRSRGSYEQYFGPGTRLTVT.